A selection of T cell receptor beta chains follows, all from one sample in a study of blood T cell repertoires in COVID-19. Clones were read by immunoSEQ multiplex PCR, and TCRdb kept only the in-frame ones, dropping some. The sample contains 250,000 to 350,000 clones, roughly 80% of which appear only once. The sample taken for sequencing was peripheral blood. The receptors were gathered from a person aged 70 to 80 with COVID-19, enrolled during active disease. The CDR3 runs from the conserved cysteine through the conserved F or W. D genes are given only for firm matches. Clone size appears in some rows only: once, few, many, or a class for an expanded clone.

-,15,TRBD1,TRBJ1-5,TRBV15,CATSPEGQINQPQHF,TGTGCCACCAGCCCCGAGGGACAGATCAATCAGCCCCAGCATTTT
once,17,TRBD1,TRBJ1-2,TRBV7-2,CASRRAGTGKGNYGYTF,TGTGCCAGCAGAAGAGCCGGGACAGGTAAAGGGAACTATGGCTACACCTTC
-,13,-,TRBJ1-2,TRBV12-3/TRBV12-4,CASRPGTNYGYTF,TGTGCCAGCAGGCCCGGGACAAACTATGGCTACACCTTC
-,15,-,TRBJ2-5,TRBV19,CASSNPQEGSETQYF,TGTGCCAGTAGTAACCCCCAGGAGGGGTCGGAGACCCAGTACTTC
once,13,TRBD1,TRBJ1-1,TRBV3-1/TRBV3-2,CASSGDRVTEAFF,TGTGCCAGCAGCGGGGACAGGGTGACTGAAGCTTTCTTT
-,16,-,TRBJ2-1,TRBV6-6,CASSPASGGSGNEQFF,TGTGCCAGCAGTCCGGCGAGTGGCGGGTCTGGCAATGAGCAGTTCTTC
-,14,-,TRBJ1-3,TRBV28,CASGRGGSGNTIYF,TGTGCCAGCGGGAGGGGTGGCTCTGGAAACACCATATATTTT
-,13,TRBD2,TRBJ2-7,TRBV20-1,CSASLAGAYEQYF,TGCAGTGCTAGTTTGGCGGGAGCTTACGAGCAGTACTTC
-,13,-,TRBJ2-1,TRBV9,CASSVSVSYEQFF,TGTGCCAGCAGCGTATCCGTGAGCTATGAGCAGTTCTTC
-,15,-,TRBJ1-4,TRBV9,CASSSGQPTNEKLFF,TGTGCCAGCAGCTCAGGACAGCCAACTAATGAAAAACTGTTTTTT
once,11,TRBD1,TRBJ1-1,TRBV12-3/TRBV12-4,CASRGTDEAFF,TGTGCCAGCAGAGGGACAGACGAAGCTTTCTTT
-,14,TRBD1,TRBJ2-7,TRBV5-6,CASSPSDRAYEQYF,TGTGCCAGCAGCCCCTCAGACAGGGCCTACGAGCAGTACTTC
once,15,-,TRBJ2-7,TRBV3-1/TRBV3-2,CASSQDSTSGREQYF,TGTGCCAGCAGCCAAGATAGCACTAGTGGGCGCGAGCAGTACTTC
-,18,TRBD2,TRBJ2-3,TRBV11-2,CASSRTGLAVSSTDTQYF,TGTGCCAGCAGTCGCACAGGACTAGCGGTTTCTAGCACAGATACGCAGTATTTT
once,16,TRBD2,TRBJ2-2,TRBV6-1,CASSERTSGGTGELFF,TGTGCCAGCAGCGAACGGACTAGCGGTGGCACCGGGGAGCTGTTTTTT
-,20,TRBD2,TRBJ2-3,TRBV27,CASSFRNPPAGGFVTDTQYF,TGTGCCAGCAGTTTCCGTAACCCCCCAGCGGGGGGTTTTGTGACAGATACGCAGTATTTT
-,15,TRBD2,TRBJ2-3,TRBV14,CASSQDLGGVDTQYF,TGTGCCAGCAGCCAAGATCTGGGGGGGGTAGATACGCAGTATTTT
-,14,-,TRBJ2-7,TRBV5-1,CASSYGTKPYEQYF,TGCGCCAGCAGCTACGGGACAAAACCTTACGAGCAGTACTTC
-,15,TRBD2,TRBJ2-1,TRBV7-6,CASRRTSGGAGEQFF,TGTGCCAGCAGAAGGACTAGCGGGGGGGCGGGTGAGCAGTTCTTC
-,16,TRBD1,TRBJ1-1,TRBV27,CASSLYVGGLNTEAFF,TGTGCCAGCAGTTTGTATGTAGGGGGCCTGAACACTGAAGCTTTCTTT
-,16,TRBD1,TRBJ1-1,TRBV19,CASSKTGGTPNTEAFF,TGTGCCAGTTCTAAAACAGGGGGCACCCCGAACACTGAAGCTTTCTTT
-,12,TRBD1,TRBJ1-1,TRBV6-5,CASRSTGTEAFF,TGTGCCAGCAGGTCGACAGGGACTGAAGCTTTCTTT
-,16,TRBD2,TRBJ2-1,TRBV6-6,CASTYAGTSPYNEQFF,TGTGCCAGCACCTACGCCGGGACTAGCCCCTACAATGAGCAGTTCTTC
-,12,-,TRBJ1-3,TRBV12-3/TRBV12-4,CASSSFGNTIYF,TGTGCCAGCAGTTCGTTTGGAAACACCATATATTTT
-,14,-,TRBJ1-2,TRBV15,CATSRDLTVYGYTF,TGTGCCACCAGCAGAGATTTAACGGTCTATGGCTACACCTTC
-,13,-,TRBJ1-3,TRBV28,CASRSAGGNTIYF,TGTGCCAGCCGTAGCGCTGGCGGAAACACCATATATTTT
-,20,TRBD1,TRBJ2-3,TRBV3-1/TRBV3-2,CASSQASTPRRQGAGDTQYF,TGTGCCAGCAGCCAAGCCTCTACCCCCCGCCGACAGGGGGCAGGAGATACGCAGTATTTT
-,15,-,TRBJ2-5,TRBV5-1,CASSSSPNQGGTQYF,TGCGCCAGCAGCTCCTCCCCCAACCAAGGGGGGACCCAGTACTTC
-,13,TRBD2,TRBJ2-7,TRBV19,CASTPSFGGEQYF,TGTGCCAGTACTCCGTCTTTCGGGGGGGAGCAGTACTTC
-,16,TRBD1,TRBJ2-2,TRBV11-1,CASSFPRGQVGGELFF,TGTGCCAGCAGCTTCCCAAGGGGACAGGTGGGCGGGGAGCTGTTTTTT
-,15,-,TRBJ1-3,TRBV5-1,CASSLTGSSGNTIYF,TGCGCCAGCAGCTTGACAGGATCCTCTGGAAACACCATATATTTT
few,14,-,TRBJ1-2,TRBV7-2,CASSLDRDQRGYTF,TGTGCCAGCAGCTTAGACAGGGACCAGCGTGGCTACACCTTC
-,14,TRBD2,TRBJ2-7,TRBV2,CASSAGTSPYEQYF,TGTGCCAGCAGCGCCGGGACTAGCCCCTACGAGCAGTACTTC
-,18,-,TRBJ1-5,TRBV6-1,CASSEVSLLPAVNQPQHF,TGTGCCAGCAGTGAAGTCTCCCTGCTCCCAGCGGTCAATCAGCCCCAGCATTTT
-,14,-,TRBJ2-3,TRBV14,CASSQHYRSDTQYF,TGTGCCAGCAGCCAACACTACAGGTCCGATACGCAGTATTTT
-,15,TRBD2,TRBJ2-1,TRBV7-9,CASGSAGGSYNEQFF,TGTGCCAGCGGATCCGCGGGGGGGTCCTACAATGAGCAGTTCTTC
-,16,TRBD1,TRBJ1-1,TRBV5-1,CASSTARTGGSTEAFF,TGCGCCAGCAGCACCGCCCGGACAGGGGGGAGCACTGAAGCTTTCTTT
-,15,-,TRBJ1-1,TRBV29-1,CRVFPSWGVNTEAFF,TGCAGAGTCTTCCCATCGTGGGGGGTGAACACTGAAGCTTTCTTT
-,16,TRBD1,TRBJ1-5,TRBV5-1,CASSDGTGNHNQPQHF,TGCGCCAGCAGCGACGGGACAGGAAACCACAATCAGCCCCAGCATTTT
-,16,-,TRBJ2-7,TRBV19,CASSNGRQPTSYEQYF,TGTGCCAGTAGTAACGGCAGACAACCCACCTCCTACGAGCAGTACTTC
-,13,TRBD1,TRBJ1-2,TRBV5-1,CASSLWTGYGYTF,TGCGCCAGCAGCTTATGGACAGGCTATGGCTACACCTTC
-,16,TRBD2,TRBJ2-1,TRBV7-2,CASSSVTSGRVNEQFF,TGTGCCAGCAGCTCCGTGACTAGCGGGAGAGTCAATGAGCAGTTCTTC
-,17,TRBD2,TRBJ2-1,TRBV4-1,CASSQEFGSGRYHEQFF,TGCGCCAGCAGCCAAGAGTTCGGAAGCGGGAGGTATCATGAGCAGTTCTTC
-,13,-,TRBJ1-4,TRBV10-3,CANQEGLGEKLFF,TGTGCCAACCAAGAGGGACTCGGGGAAAAACTGTTTTTT
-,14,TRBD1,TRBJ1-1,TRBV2,CASSEIGQGGEAFF,TGTGCCAGCAGTGAAATCGGACAGGGGGGCGAAGCTTTCTTT
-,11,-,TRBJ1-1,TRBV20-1,CSVRVSTEAFF,TGCAGTGTCAGGGTGAGCACTGAAGCTTTCTTT
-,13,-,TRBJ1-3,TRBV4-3,CASSQDLGNTIYF,TGCGCCAGCAGCCAAGATCTGGGAAACACCATATATTTT
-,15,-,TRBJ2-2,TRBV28,CASTLTGANTGELFF,TGTGCCAGCACCCTGACCGGAGCGAACACCGGGGAGCTGTTTTTT
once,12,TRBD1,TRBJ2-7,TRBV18,CASSRGPYEQYF,TGTGCCAGCTCAAGGGGGCCCTACGAGCAGTACTTC
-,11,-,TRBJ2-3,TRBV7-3,CASSLGGTQYF,TGTGCCAGCAGCTTGGGGGGTACGCAGTATTTT
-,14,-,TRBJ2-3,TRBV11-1,CASSIPVLTDTQYF,TGTGCCAGCAGCATCCCCGTTTTGACAGATACGCAGTATTTT
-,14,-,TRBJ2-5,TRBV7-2,CASSKSWSQETQYF,TGTGCCAGCAGCAAGTCATGGAGTCAAGAGACCCAGTACTTC
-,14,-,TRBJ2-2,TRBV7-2,CASSFSATSGELFF,TGTGCCAGCAGCTTTAGCGCTACTTCCGGGGAGCTGTTTTTT